Listed below are T cell receptor beta chains from one sample, sequenced in a study of cytomegalovirus exposure and HLA in healthy donors. The assay was immunoSEQ multiplex PCR, and TCRdb's table has in-frame clones only and misses some. The sample shows 150,000 to 200,000 clones, about 80% of them seen only once. Sequences were obtained from PBMCs. Receptors were obtained from a young woman in good health and CMV-seropositive. Each CDR3 is given with its conserved first and last residue. D genes are given only for firm matches. Expanded clones are given a class, and other clones once, few, many or no size at all.

12,TRBV2,-,TRBJ2-5,-,CASSKEAETQYF,TGTGCCAGCAGTAAGGAGGCGGAGACCCAGTACTTC
13,TRBV7-9,-,TRBJ2-1,-,CASSLNSYNEQFF,TGTGCCAGCAGCTTAAACAGTTACAATGAGCAGTTCTTC
13,TRBV2,once,TRBJ2-3,TRBD1,CASMGQITDTQYF,TGTGCCAGCATGGGACAGATCACAGATACGCAGTATTTT
14,TRBV28,-,TRBJ1-2,-,CASSSTTDYYGYTF,TGTGCCAGCAGTTCCACGACTGACTACTATGGCTACACCTTC
15,TRBV14,once,TRBJ2-4,TRBD2,CASSQISGGAAIQYF,TGTGCCAGCAGCCAGATCAGCGGGGGGGCCGCCATTCAGTACTTC
10,TRBV21-1,-,TRBJ2-5,-,CASYQETQYF,TGTGCCAGCTATCAAGAGACCCAGTACTTC
15,TRBV6-5,few,TRBJ1-2,TRBD1,CASSYSTDRGTGYTF,TGTGCCAGCAGTTACTCTACGGACAGGGGAACCGGCTACACCTTC
15,TRBV30,-,TRBJ2-3,TRBD1,CASEGGQGSTDTQYF,TGTGCCTCCGAGGGGGGACAGGGTAGTACAGATACGCAGTATTTT
14,TRBV19,-,TRBJ2-5,-,CASSISLAPETQYF,TGTGCCAGTAGCATTAGTCTAGCGCCAGAGACCCAGTACTTC
15,TRBV5-1,-,TRBJ2-6,-,CASSSDTSGANVLTF,TGCGCCAGCAGCTCCGACACCTCTGGGGCCAACGTCCTGACTTTC
15,TRBV7-3,few,TRBJ2-3,TRBD1,CASRRTGGNTDTQYF,TGTGCCAGCAGGCGAACAGGGGGTAACACAGATACGCAGTATTTT
14,TRBV4-3,-,TRBJ2-2,-,CASSLRVNTGELFF,TGCGCCAGCAGCCTCAGGGTGAACACCGGGGAGCTGTTTTTT
14,TRBV19,-,TRBJ2-2,-,CASIRKPNTGELFF,TGTGCCAGTATAAGAAAGCCGAACACCGGGGAGCTGTTTTTT
15,TRBV7-9,-,TRBJ1-1,TRBD1,CASRRGLGTDTEAFF,TGTGCCAGCAGGAGGGGGCTTGGTACGGACACTGAAGCTTTCTTT
18,TRBV5-4,-,TRBJ2-5,TRBD2,CASSLGLAGGSSQETQYF,TGTGCCAGCAGCTTGGGGCTAGCGGGGGGGTCCTCCCAAGAGACCCAGTACTTC
12,TRBV30,-,TRBJ2-5,-,CAWRAGRETQYF,TGTGCCTGGAGAGCGGGCCGAGAGACCCAGTACTTC
16,TRBV7-9,-,TRBJ1-2,-,CASSAKRGGGNYGYTF,TGTGCCAGCAGCGCGAAGCGGGGCGGCGGTAACTATGGCTACACCTTC
13,TRBV10-1,-,TRBJ2-5,TRBD2,CASSESGGETQYF,TGCGCCAGCAGTGAGTCGGGGGGGGAGACCCAGTACTTC
16,TRBV7-9,few,TRBJ1-2,TRBD1,CASSPDRGREDYGYTF,TGTGCCAGCAGCCCCGACAGGGGGCGCGAGGACTATGGCTACACCTTC
13,TRBV5-1,few,TRBJ2-3,-,CASSPAPAVRGYF,TGCGCCAGCAGCCCCGCCCCGGCTGTCAGGGGTTATTTT
14,TRBV6-5,-,TRBJ1-1,-,CASSPLWEDTEAFF,TGTGCCAGCAGTCCTCTGTGGGAGGACACTGAAGCTTTCTTT
14,TRBV11-2,-,TRBJ1-2,-,CASSLAPLGDGYTF,TGTGCCAGCAGCTTAGCGCCTCTCGGAGATGGCTACACCTTC
15,TRBV6-1,-,TRBJ2-1,TRBD2,CASSELSGGINEQFF,TGTGCCAGCAGTGAACTTAGCGGGGGGATCAATGAGCAGTTCTTC
19,TRBV7-3,-,TRBJ2-3,TRBD2,CASSAQFGLARRGTDTQYF,TGTGCCAGCAGCGCCCAATTCGGACTAGCTCGGAGGGGCACAGATACGCAGTATTTT
14,TRBV19,-,TRBJ2-5,-,CATRVDTGQETQYF,TGTGCCACCAGGGTCGACACTGGGCAAGAGACCCAGTACTTC
15,TRBV4-1,-,TRBJ2-1,TRBD2,CASSRGLAGGVVQFF,TGCGCCAGCAGCCGGGGACTAGCGGGGGGGGTGGTACAGTTCTTC
15,TRBV15,once,TRBJ1-4,-,CATSRSAGRGEKLFF,TGTGCCACCAGCAGATCTGCAGGGAGGGGTGAAAAACTGTTTTTT
12,TRBV5-1,few,TRBJ2-5,TRBD1,CASSGQGETQYF,TGCGCCTCGTCGGGACAGGGGGAGACCCAGTACTTC